This T cell receptor beta chain is from a study of identifying expanded T cells in peripheral blood. Overall study findings and caveats: Technical replicates showed approximately 1.2 changed clones; approximately 2 weeks about 16; four weeks 19.

Points on this clone: Its antigen is currently unknown.

Profiled with immunoSEQ multiplex PCR; TCRdb holds only in-frame clones, not every one. Among some 70,000 clones listed, 75% to 90% were seen once. The germline V and J ends were trimmed by 0 bases and 0 bases, with 9 bases remaining between them. The germline V gene encodes CDR1 SGDLS and CDR2 YYNGEE. The CDR3 length is 16 residues. This TCR derives from a person aged 18 to 75 in good health. V gene TRBV9 combines with J gene TRBJ2-2, with D maybe TRBD2 (6 bases). The source material was blood. The CDR3 spells CASSVGGEPNTGELFF. In nucleotides, the CDR3 is TGTGCCAGCAGCGTAGGGGGGGAGCCGAACACCGGGGAGCTGTTTTTT.